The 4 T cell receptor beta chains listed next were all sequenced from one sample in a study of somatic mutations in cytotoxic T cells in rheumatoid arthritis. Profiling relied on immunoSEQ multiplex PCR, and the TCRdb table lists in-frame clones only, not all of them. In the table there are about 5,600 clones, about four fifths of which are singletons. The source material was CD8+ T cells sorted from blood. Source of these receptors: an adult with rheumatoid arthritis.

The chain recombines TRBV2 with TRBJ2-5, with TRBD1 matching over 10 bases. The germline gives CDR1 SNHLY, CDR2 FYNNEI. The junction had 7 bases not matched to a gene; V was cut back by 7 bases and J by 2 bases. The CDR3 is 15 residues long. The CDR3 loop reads CASTSGTGAQETQYF. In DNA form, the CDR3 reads TGTGCCAGCACCTCCGGGACAGGGGCACAAGAGACCCAGTACTTC.

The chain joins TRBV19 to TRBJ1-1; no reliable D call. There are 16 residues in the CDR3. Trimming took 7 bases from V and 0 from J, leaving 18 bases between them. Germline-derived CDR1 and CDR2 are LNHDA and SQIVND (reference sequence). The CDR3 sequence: CASTPARRTLNTEAFF. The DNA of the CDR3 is TGTGCCAGTACCCCGGCGAGGAGGACTTTGAACACTGAAGCTTTCTTT.

In nucleotides, the CDR3 is TGCAGCACCCCTTTGGGCGCAAACACAGATACGCAGTATTTT. Protein: CSTPLGANTDTQYF. The V call is TRBV29-1, the J call TRBJ2-3, with D unclear. V dropped 8 bases and J dropped 2 bases, with 17 bases sitting between them. The CDR3 spans 14 residues. Per the germline V gene, CDR1 is SQVTM and CDR2 is ANQGSEA.

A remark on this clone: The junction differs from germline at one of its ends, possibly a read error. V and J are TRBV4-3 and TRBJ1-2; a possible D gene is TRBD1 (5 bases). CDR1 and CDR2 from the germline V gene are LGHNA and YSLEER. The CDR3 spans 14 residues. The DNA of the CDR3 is TGCGCCAGCAGCCAAGACTTGCTGGGACCAGGGACGTTCTTC. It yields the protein CASSQDLLGPGTFF.